The rows below give T cell receptor beta chains drawn from one sample of a study of OX40 agonist ivuxolimab in advanced cancers. TCRdb's table, derived via immunoSEQ multiplex PCR, lists solely in-frame clones and lacks some. The sample carries some 53,000 clones, 94% recorded once. The sample here was CD4+ or CD8+ T cells sorted from blood, taken in a trial of the OX40 agonist ivuxolimab. These TCRs come from an adult with an advanced solid tumor such as melanoma, head and neck, liver or kidney cancer. CDR3s include the opening cysteine and the closing phenylalanine or tryptophan. A D gene is named only where the DNA matches it firmly. The size of a clone is reported for some rows only, either as once, few or many, or as a class for expanded clones.

V: TRBV28; J: TRBJ2-5; D: TRBD1; size: -; CDR3: CASSFPGTGGIQYF; DNA: TGTGCCAGCAGTTTTCCCGGGACAGGGGGAATCCAGTACTTC
V: TRBV27; J: TRBJ2-7; D: -; size: -; CDR3: CASSLFGTSYEQYF; DNA: TGTGCCAGCAGTTTATTCGGGACAAGCTACGAGCAGTACTTC
V: TRBV6-5; J: TRBJ2-1; D: TRBD2; size: -; CDR3: CASSYGGGSSYNEQFF; DNA: TGTGCCAGCAGTTACGGGGGAGGGAGCTCCTACAATGAGCAGTTCTTC
V: TRBV5-1; J: TRBJ2-3; D: -; size: -; CDR3: CASSSDTYQFTDTQYF; DNA: TGCGCCAGCAGCTCGGACACCTATCAGTTCACAGATACGCAGTATTTT
V: TRBV6-5; J: TRBJ1-2; D: -; size: once; CDR3: CASSHGGRGYTF; DNA: TGTGCCAGCAGCCACGGGGGAAGGGGCTACACCTTC
V: TRBV28; J: TRBJ2-6; D: TRBD1; size: -; CDR3: CASSGVRDRGPFSGANVLTF; DNA: TGTGCCAGCAGTGGCGTCCGGGACAGGGGGCCCTTCTCTGGGGCCAACGTCCTGACTTTC
V: TRBV29-1; J: TRBJ2-3; D: -; size: -; CDR3: CSVERAGSPPDTQYF; DNA: TGCAGCGTTGAGCGGGCGGGCTCCCCCCCAGATACGCAGTATTTT
V: TRBV27; J: TRBJ2-7; D: -; size: -; CDR3: CASSLVALSPEQYF; DNA: TGTGCCAGCAGTTTAGTAGCCCTGTCTCCCGAGCAGTACTTC
V: TRBV11-2; J: TRBJ2-7; D: -; size: -; CDR3: CASSLISSYEQYF; DNA: TGTGCCAGCAGCTTAATCAGCTCCTACGAGCAGTACTTC
V: TRBV6-1; J: TRBJ2-7; D: -; size: -; CDR3: CALGGGLGEQYF; DNA: TGTGCCTTGGGAGGGGGTCTCGGCGAGCAGTACTTC
V: TRBV15; J: TRBJ2-3; D: -; size: -; CDR3: CATAGDTQYF; DNA: TGTGCCACCGCCGGGGATACGCAGTATTTT
V: TRBV6-6; J: TRBJ2-7; D: -; size: -; CDR3: CASSSGLTYEQYF; DNA: TGTGCCAGCAGTTCCGGTCTGACCTACGAGCAGTACTTC
V: TRBV5-1; J: TRBJ2-5; D: -; size: -; CDR3: CASSSVTGRETQYF; DNA: TGCGCCAGCAGCTCGGTGACAGGGAGGGAGACCCAGTACTTC
V: TRBV18; J: TRBJ2-4; D: -; size: once; CDR3: CASSPGLAKNIQYF; DNA: TGTGCCAGCTCACCGGGCCTAGCCAAAAACATTCAGTACTTC
V: TRBV12-1; J: TRBJ2-7; D: -; size: -; CDR3: CASSFVGQEPYEQYF; DNA: TGTGCCAGCAGCTTTGTAGGACAAGAGCCCTACGAGCAGTACTTC
V: TRBV5-1; J: TRBJ2-7; D: -; size: -; CDR3: CASSLEGGGYEQYF; DNA: TGCGCCAGCAGCTTGGAAGGGGGAGGCTACGAGCAGTACTTC
V: TRBV11-2; J: TRBJ2-7; D: -; size: -; CDR3: CASSLIYEQYF; DNA: TGTGCCAGCAGCTTAATCTACGAGCAGTACTTC
V: TRBV28; J: TRBJ1-5; D: -; size: -; CDR3: CASREEGLGNQPQHF; DNA: TGTGCCAGCAGAGAGGAGGGCCTTGGCAATCAGCCCCAGCATTTT
V: TRBV7-2; J: TRBJ2-3; D: TRBD2; size: -; CDR3: CASSLAGTSGPTNTDTQYF; DNA: TGTGCCAGCAGCTTAGCAGGGACTAGCGGCCCAACCAACACAGATACGCAGTATTTT
V: TRBV5-1; J: TRBJ1-3; D: -; size: -; CDR3: CASSLDLSSGNTIYF; DNA: TGCGCCAGCTCCTTAGACCTATCGTCTGGAAACACCATATATTTT
V: TRBV28; J: TRBJ2-7; D: -; size: -; CDR3: CASSLSGEQYF; DNA: TGTGCCAGCAGTTTATCAGGGGAGCAGTACTTC
V: TRBV6-5; J: TRBJ1-5; D: -; size: -; CDR3: CASSTPGLNQPQHF; DNA: TGTGCCAGCAGTACCCCTGGGCTGAATCAGCCCCAGCATTTT
V: TRBV5-1; J: TRBJ2-3; D: -; size: -; CDR3: CASSSLTDTQYF; DNA: TGCGCCAGCAGCTCCCTCACAGATACGCAGTATTTT
V: TRBV4-1; J: TRBJ2-7; D: -; size: -; CDR3: CASSPVKLTVEQYF; DNA: TGCGCCAGCAGCCCCGTTAAACTGACGGTCGAGCAGTACTTC
V: TRBV5-1; J: TRBJ2-7; D: -; size: -; CDR3: CASSLVGYEQYF; DNA: TGCGCCAGCAGCTTGGTTGGCTACGAGCAGTACTTC
V: TRBV5-1; J: TRBJ2-6; D: -; size: -; CDR3: CASSLVSGRNSGANVLTF; DNA: TGCGCCAGCAGCTTGGTCTCTGGACGGAACTCTGGGGCCAACGTCCTGACTTTC
V: TRBV7-9; J: TRBJ2-7; D: TRBD1; size: -; CDR3: CASSRGQDEIF; DNA: TGTGCCAGCAGCCGCGGACAGGACGAGATCTTC
V: TRBV7-9; J: TRBJ2-1; D: -; size: few; CDR3: CASSLLGGGNEQFF; DNA: TGTGCCAGCAGCTTACTCGGAGGCGGCAATGAGCAGTTCTTC
V: TRBV27; J: TRBJ2-5; D: -; size: -; CDR3: CASSPLRGYQETQYF; DNA: TGTGCCAGCAGTCCACTTAGGGGGTACCAAGAGACCCAGTACTTC
V: TRBV7-3; J: TRBJ2-7; D: -; size: -; CDR3: CASSLAGGSYEQYF; DNA: TGTGCCAGCAGCTTAGCGGGCGGTTCCTACGAGCAGTACTTC
V: TRBV27; J: TRBJ2-2; D: -; size: once; CDR3: CASSLWAGELFF; DNA: TGTGCCAGCAGTTTATGGGCCGGGGAGCTGTTTTTT
V: TRBV9; J: TRBJ2-2; D: TRBD1; size: -; CDR3: CASSLTGANTGELFF; DNA: TGTGCCAGCAGCCTAACAGGGGCGAACACCGGGGAGCTGTTTTTT
V: TRBV19; J: TRBJ1-5; D: -; size: -; CDR3: CASSTWGSDNQPQHF; DNA: TGTGCCAGTAGTACTTGGGGGTCTGACAATCAGCCCCAGCATTTT
V: TRBV19; J: TRBJ2-3; D: -; size: -; CDR3: CASTAAGGTDTQYF; DNA: TGTGCCAGTACCGCGGCAGGGGGCACAGATACGCAGTATTTT
V: TRBV29-1; J: TRBJ2-1; D: -; size: few; CDR3: CSVEEGVALGQFF; DNA: TGCAGCGTTGAAGAAGGAGTAGCCTTGGGGCAGTTCTTC
V: TRBV28; J: TRBJ2-1; D: TRBD2; size: -; CDR3: CASRAGTSLYNEQFF; DNA: TGTGCCAGCAGGGCCGGGACTAGCCTATACAATGAGCAGTTCTTC
V: TRBV9; J: TRBJ1-1; D: TRBD1; size: -; CDR3: CASSPRDSEAFF; DNA: TGTGCCAGCAGCCCACGGGACAGTGAAGCTTTCTTT
V: TRBV19; J: TRBJ1-1; D: TRBD1; size: -; CDR3: CASSRIGDRPNTEAFF; DNA: TGTGCCAGTAGTCGCATTGGGGACAGACCGAACACTGAAGCTTTCTTT
V: TRBV5-4; J: TRBJ1-2; D: -; size: -; CDR3: CASSLWGAYGYTF; DNA: TGTGCCAGCAGCTTATGGGGCGCCTATGGCTACACCTTC
V: TRBV5-1; J: TRBJ2-5; D: -; size: -; CDR3: CASSWGPAAETQYF; DNA: TGCGCCAGCAGCTGGGGACCAGCGGCAGAGACCCAGTACTTC
V: TRBV5-1; J: TRBJ2-3; D: -; size: -; CDR3: CASSLLVADTQYF; DNA: TGCGCCAGCAGCTTGTTAGTGGCGGATACGCAGTATTTT
V: TRBV28; J: TRBJ1-1; D: -; size: -; CDR3: CASSLGEGSLNTEAFF; DNA: TGTGCCAGCAGTTTAGGGGAGGGGTCCTTGAACACTGAAGCTTTCTTT
V: TRBV23-1; J: TRBJ1-2; D: -; size: -; CDR3: CASSLGHPLCGYTF; DNA: TGCGCCAGCAGTCTAGGGCACCCCCTCTGCGGCTACACCTTC
V: TRBV7-6; J: TRBJ2-3; D: TRBD1; size: -; CDR3: CASSMTGTATDTQYF; DNA: TGTGCCAGCAGCATGACAGGGACGGCCACAGATACGCAGTATTTT
V: TRBV27; J: TRBJ2-7; D: -; size: -; CDR3: CASSSGVPYEQYF; DNA: TGTGCCAGCAGTTCAGGGGTACCCTACGAGCAGTACTTC
V: TRBV13; J: TRBJ2-7; D: TRBD1; size: -; CDR3: CASRSGTGAYEQYF; DNA: TGTGCCAGCAGATCCGGGACAGGGGCCTACGAGCAGTACTTC